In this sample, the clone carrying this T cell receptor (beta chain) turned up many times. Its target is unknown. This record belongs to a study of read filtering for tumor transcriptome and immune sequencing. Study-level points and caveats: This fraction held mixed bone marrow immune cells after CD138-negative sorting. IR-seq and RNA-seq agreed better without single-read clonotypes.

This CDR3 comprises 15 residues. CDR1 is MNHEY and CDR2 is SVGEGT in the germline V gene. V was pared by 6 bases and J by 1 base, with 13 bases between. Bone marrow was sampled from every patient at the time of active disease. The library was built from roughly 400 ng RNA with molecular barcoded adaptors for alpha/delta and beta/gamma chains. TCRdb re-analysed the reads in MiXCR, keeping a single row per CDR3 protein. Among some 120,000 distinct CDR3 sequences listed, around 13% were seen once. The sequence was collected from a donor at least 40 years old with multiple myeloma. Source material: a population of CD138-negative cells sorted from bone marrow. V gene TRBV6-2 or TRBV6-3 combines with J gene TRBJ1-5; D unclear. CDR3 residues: CASSERTGSNQPQHF. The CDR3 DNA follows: TGTGCCAGCAGCGAACGGACGGGGAGCAATCAGCCCCAGCATTTT.